This note documents a single TCR beta chain sequence. It lacks a known antigen. No much larger clonotype is one base removed from it; base qualities were not supplied. The data were taken from a study of PD-L1 blockade in urothelial cancer (dated by TCRdb to between 2016 and 2019). Study-level background: All patients started therapy in about 2014 and received atezolizumab 1,200 mg intravenously every 3 weeks. About 85% of the 29 patients were identified as males with urothelial cancer of bladder origin, and a prior smoking history was reported by 18 of 29 patients. An ECOG performance status of 0 or 1 was recorded for the patients, and 0 to 3 prior chemotherapy regimens had been received by the patients. Blood samples were analyzed at 3 weeks after treatment start (second dose) and at 6 weeks after treatment start. Blood samples gave median yields of roughly 150,000 T cells and some 84,000 unique TCRs, along with a median clonality of about 0.084. An exploratory multi-omic analysis was conducted of the somatic, immune and clinical correlates of response to PD-L1 blockade with atezolizumab in urothelial cancer. Pretreatment tumor samples, along with matched peripheral blood serially collected before and after atezolizumab treatment, were subjected to TCR sequencing. Durable clinical benefit was defined as progression-free survival longer than 6 months, and TCR features were also tested against progression-free and overall survival. In the same patients who had TCR sequencing, pretreatment tumors also underwent whole exome sequencing and RNA sequencing. Durable clinical benefit was achieved by nine patients but not by the remaining 20. Pretreatment blood TCR-seq was available for about 27 patients, at least one posttreatment blood collection was obtained for around 25 patients, and tumor TCR-seq was available for around 25 patients.

Each PCR received spiked-in synthetic TCR analog templates so that absolute template abundance could be estimated from read counts. The immunoSEQ assay used bias-controlled V and J gene primers to amplify TCRbeta CDR3 regions from genomic DNA. Sequencing of rearranged TCRbeta segments was done at approximately 20X coverage. Under the source paper's analysis protocol: Clustering was used to correct sequencing errors, and CDR3s were annotated against IMGT so that V, D and J genes could be assigned. Downstream analyses used only productive TCRbeta rearrangements and left out out-of-frame or stop-codon sequences. Clonality was calculated as one minus the Shannon entropy normalized by the log of the number of unique productive sequences. Fisher's exact test with Benjamini-Hochberg correction, using a cutoff of adjusted p below 0.01, was how clones that differed between time points or between blood and tumor were identified. As stored in TCRdb, this immuneACCESS dataset retains in-frame rearrangements with V and J assigned. A fraction of the clones does not appear; measured against another copy, unresolved V genes explain less than half of the discrepancy, and the remainder lacks a known reason. V and J calls and clone size are those listed in that table; D and trimming were worked out from the DNA. The sample table contains 45,000 to 50,000 clones; only one count was recorded for more than 80% of them. The top ten hold about 10% of the sample.

The study at large found these results: Greater expansion of tumor-associated TCR clones in peripheral blood 3 weeks after the start of treatment was observed in patients with durable benefit (n of about 21, p = 0.022). Improved progression-free and overall survival was found to be associated with pretreatment peripheral blood TCR clonality below the median. Because the sample size was small (n of about 30) and many of the analyses were exploratory, the results are meant to be hypothesis-generating.

What the time point label conveys for this sample: peripheral blood 6 weeks after treatment start. The cohort included roughly 30 patients with locally advanced or metastatic urothelial carcinoma who were treated at Memorial Sloan Kettering on a trial protocol. Peripheral blood mononuclear cells were collected pretreatment and during treatment, at between 1 and 8 total time points per patient. The Qiagen DNeasy Blood extraction kit was used to purify genomic DNA from total PBMCs and tumor samples. Collected pretreatment and during treatment, PBMCs were isolated and stored as previously described. Trimming takes 6 bases from V and 6 bases from J, and the germline ends sit 15 bases apart. The CDR3 measures 14 amino acids from cysteine to phenylalanine. Of all the DNA, just the CDR3 is kept, 42 bases in frame from base 1. Via the germline V gene (reference sequence), CDR1 is MNHNY and CDR2 SVGAGI.

The chain employs TRBV6-6 and TRBJ2-1; a tentative D match to TRBD1 spans 5 bases. This clonotype originated in an older man with urothelial cancer. The material was PBMCs, obtained around atezolizumab (anti-PD-L1) treatment. This receptor carries the CDR3 CASSHGRAGNEQFF. Read as DNA, the sequence is TGTGCCAGCAGCCACGGCAGGGCTGGCAATGAGCAGTTCTTC.